A single sample gave rise to the 13 T cell receptor beta chains below, sequenced in a study of T cell changes during pregnancy in multiple sclerosis. Sequencing used immunoSEQ multiplex PCR; TCRdb keeps in-frame clones, though not all of them. The table has about 81,000 clones, 94% seen once. Sequenced here: peripheral blood, sampled in the third trimester of pregnancy. These receptors originate from a female donor with multiple sclerosis, enrolled in a pregnancy study.

The chain combines TRBV4-1 with TRBJ1-3, with D possibly matching TRBD1 (5 bases). Trimming removed 0 bases at V and 4 bases at J, with 10 bases between. Per germline, CDR1 MGHRA and CDR2 YSYEKL. This CDR3 contains 15 residues. Here the CDR3 DNA reads TGCGCCAGCAGCCAAGAGCTGGGGGGGGGAAACACCATATATTTT. This gives the protein CASSQELGGGNTIYF.

Of note for this clone: One end of the junction is discordant with germline, which a read error may explain. V and J are TRBV7-7 and TRBJ2-5, with TRBD2 matching 8 bases. Germline V CDR1 and CDR2: SSHAT, FNYEAQ (reference sequence). The CDR3 sequence is 15 residues long. The CDR3 loop reads CASSLDRTSLETQYF. The CDR3 coding sequence is TGTGCTAGCAGCTTGGACCGGACTAGCCTGGAGACCCAGTACTTC.

The chain recombines TRBV19 with TRBJ1-5; possible D gene TRBD1, 6 bases. The CDR3 covers 15 residues. V was clipped by 5 bases and J by 5 bases, with 16 bases between them. CDR1 and CDR2 (germline): LNHDA, SQIVND (reference sequence). Here the CDR3 reads CASSGSQGPYQPQHF. The CDR3, as DNA: TGTGCCAGTAGTGGGTCGCAGGGGCCTTATCAGCCCCAGCATTTT. The variable domain in full, completed from reference TRBV19 and TRBJ1-5, reads DGGITQSPKYLFRKEGQNVTLSCEQNLNHDAMYWYRQDPGQGLRLIYYSQIVNDFQKGDIAEGYSVSREKKESFPLTVTSAQKNPTAFYLCASSGSQGPYQPQHFGDGTRLSIL.

The chain combines TRBV6-5 with TRBJ2-7; weak D call: TRBD2 (6 bases). This CDR3 is built from 15 residues. CDR1 MNHEY and CDR2 SVGAGI come from the germline V gene. V lost 0 bases and J 4 bases, leaving 13 bases between the germline ends. The CDR3 DNA reads TGTGCCAGCAGTTACTCTAGGTCCAGCGGGTACGAGCAGTACTTC. Protein sequence: CASSYSRSSGYEQYF.

The chain joins TRBV19 to TRBJ2-7, with 7 bases that match TRBD1. Per germline, CDR1 LNHDA and CDR2 SQIVND (reference sequence). The CDR3 totals 13 residues. V gave up 5 bases and J gave up 4 bases; unmatched junction bases: 5. CDR3 loop: CASSRTGGYEQYF. CDR3 bases: TGTGCCAGTAGTCGGACAGGCGGGTACGAGCAGTACTTC.

The chain uses TRBV5-1 and TRBJ1-1; no definite D call. This CDR3 contains 13 residues. The germline V gene has CDR1 SGHRS and CDR2 YFSETQ. With 1 base removed from V and 1 base from J, the gap between germline ends came to 5 bases. The chain's CDR3 is CASSLTGNTEAFF. The CDR3 DNA sequence: TGCGCCAGCAGCTTGACGGGGAACACTGAAGCTTTCTTT.

This sequence joins TRBV9 and TRBJ2-1, with TRBD2 as a possible D gene (6 bases). Germline lookup yields CDR1 SGDLS and CDR2 YYNGEE. Trimming took 1 base from V and 6 from J, leaving 11 bases between them. This CDR3 is 14 amino acids long. CDR3 nucleotides: TGTGCCAGCAGCGTATCGACTAGAACCAATGAGCAGTTCTTC. Amino acids: CASSVSTRTNEQFF.

The chain combines TRBV4-2 with TRBJ1-3; D not certain. The V gene's germline CDR1 is LGHNA and CDR2 YNFKEQ. There are 14 residues in the CDR3. The germline V and J ends were trimmed by 4 bases and 0 bases, with 7 bases remaining between them. CDR3 in amino acids: CASSPGNSGNTIYF. The CDR3 DNA is TGTGCCAGCAGCCCCGGGAACTCTGGAAACACCATATATTTT.

The chain links TRBV2 to TRBJ2-1, with a tentative D call TRBD2 (7 bases). Trimming removed 10 bases at V and 4 bases at J, with 23 bases between. CDR1 is SNHLY and CDR2 is FYNNEI in the germline V gene. The CDR3 is made up of 16 amino acids. This chain's CDR3 is CATTKAGGGPYNEQFF. The CDR3 nucleotides are TGTGCCACCACGAAAGCCGGCGGGGGCCCTTACAATGAGCAGTTCTTC.

This rearrangement joins TRBV4-2 to TRBJ2-7; 8 positions match TRBD1. The CDR3 length is 16 residues. From germline, CDR1 is LGHNA and CDR2 YNFKEQ. V gave up 0 bases and J gave up 4 bases; unmatched junction bases: 8. CDR3 in DNA: TGTGCCAGCAGCCAAGAAGTCACAGGGGGTTTGTACGAGCAGTACTTC. As protein: CASSQEVTGGLYEQYF.

A single count supports this clone. The chain uses TRBV9 and TRBJ2-5; 8 nucleotides align to TRBD2. The J segment lost 5 bases and the V segment lost 0 bases, leaving 9 bases of the junction unmatched. The CDR3 consists of 16 residues. Per germline, CDR1 SGDLS and CDR2 YYNGEE. For the CDR3, the DNA is TGTGCCAGCAGCGTAGTTGGACTAGCTCCTAAGGAGACCCAGTACTTC. The encoded protein is CASSVVGLAPKETQYF.

This chain connects TRBV12-5 to TRBJ2-7; unclear D gene. V was clipped by 2 bases and J by 4 bases, with 6 bases between them. The CDR3 sequence is 12 residues long. Germline V CDR1 and CDR2: LGHNT, FRNRAP. The CDR3 DNA reads TGTGCTAGTGGTTTGATTCGGTACGAGCAGTACTTC. It yields the protein CASGLIRYEQYF.

J is TRBJ2-1 and V is TRBV7-9, with D tentatively TRBD2 (7 bases). Germline values: CDR1 SEHNR, CDR2 FQNEAQ (reference sequence). V gave up 4 bases and J gave up 8 bases, with 18 bases separating them. The CDR3 runs to 15 residues. The CDR3 nucleotides are TGTGCCAGCAGCTCCAAGGGGGGGGGCTTCGATGAGCAGTTCTTC. This codes for CASSSKGGGFDEQFF.